A selection of T cell receptor beta chains follows, all from one sample in a study of T cell responses to AZD1222 COVID-19 vaccine. The method was immunoSEQ multiplex PCR; TCRdb's version includes in-frame clones alone and lacks a portion of them. The sample yields about 160,000 clones, 85% to 95% seen once. This material consisted of peripheral blood, taken on day 0 of AZD1222 vaccination. The receptors were gathered from an adult in good health. The CDR3 runs from the conserved cysteine through the conserved F or W. The D gene is left open where the match is weak. Clone size is stated in some rows and not others, as once, few, many or a class when expanded.

CDR3 DNA: TGTGCCAGCAGCCAAGGTTTGTTCTCTGGAAACACCATATATTTT
CDR3 protein: CASSQGLFSGNTIYF
J gene: TRBJ1-3
V gene: TRBV14
clone size: -
D gene: -

CDR3 DNA: TGTGCCAGCAGTGGAAGGACAGGGCCGGGGCAGCCCCAGCATTTT
CDR3 protein: CASSGRTGPGQPQHF
J gene: TRBJ1-5
V gene: TRBV2
clone size: -
D gene: TRBD1

CDR3 DNA: TGTGCCAGCGTTCTTAATACACAATATAGTTACAATGAGCAGTTCTTC
CDR3 protein: CASVLNTQYSYNEQFF
J gene: TRBJ2-1
V gene: TRBV28
clone size: -
D gene: -

CDR3 DNA: TGCGCCAGCAGCCCACGACAGGGAGGGGCTGAAGCTTTCTTT
CDR3 protein: CASSPRQGGAEAFF
J gene: TRBJ1-1
V gene: TRBV4-1
clone size: once
D gene: TRBD1

CDR3 DNA: TGTGCCAGCAGCTTAGAGCACAGCCGGGGAGTGTTGTTTTTT
CDR3 protein: CASSLEHSRGVLFF
J gene: TRBJ2-2
V gene: TRBV7-2
clone size: few
D gene: -

CDR3 DNA: TGTGCCAGCAGCCAAGGGGGCTCCTATAATTCACCCCTCCACTTT
CDR3 protein: CASSQGGSYNSPLHF
J gene: TRBJ1-6
V gene: TRBV3-1/TRBV3-2
clone size: -
D gene: -

CDR3 DNA: TGTGCCAGCAGCTTAGGGCAGGACCATCGAGGCTACACCTTC
CDR3 protein: CASSLGQDHRGYTF
J gene: TRBJ1-2
V gene: TRBV7-9
clone size: -
D gene: -

CDR3 DNA: TGTGCCAGCAGTTACGACAGGGTACGGGACACTGAAGCTTTCTTT
CDR3 protein: CASSYDRVRDTEAFF
J gene: TRBJ1-1
V gene: TRBV6-5
clone size: -
D gene: TRBD1

CDR3 DNA: TGTGCCACCAGTGCGGGTTTTGACTATGGCTACACCTTC
CDR3 protein: CATSAGFDYGYTF
J gene: TRBJ1-2
V gene: TRBV24-1
clone size: -
D gene: -

CDR3 DNA: TGCGCCAGCAGTTCAGGACAGGGAAAGTCGGACACCATATATTTT
CDR3 protein: CASSSGQGKSDTIYF
J gene: TRBJ1-3
V gene: TRBV10-1
clone size: -
D gene: TRBD1

CDR3 DNA: TGTGCCAGCAGCTTCTCCGGAAACACCATATATTTT
CDR3 protein: CASSFSGNTIYF
J gene: TRBJ1-3
V gene: TRBV7-6
clone size: -
D gene: -

CDR3 DNA: TGTGCCAGCCGATCTCAGACAGGGAGTATGAACACCGGGGAGCTGTTTTTT
CDR3 protein: CASRSQTGSMNTGELFF
J gene: TRBJ2-2
V gene: TRBV28
clone size: -
D gene: TRBD1

CDR3 DNA: TGTGCCAGCAGCCCACGACACGGGGGGTCACCCCTCCACTTT
CDR3 protein: CASSPRHGGSPLHF
J gene: TRBJ1-6
V gene: TRBV3-1/TRBV3-2
clone size: -
D gene: -

CDR3 DNA: TGTGCCAGCAGCGTAAGACAGGGTGACTATGGCTACACCTTC
CDR3 protein: CASSVRQGDYGYTF
J gene: TRBJ1-2
V gene: TRBV9
clone size: -
D gene: TRBD1

CDR3 DNA: TGTGCCAGCAGTAGTAGCGGGGGGGCGGTACCCTACAATGAGCAGTTCTTC
CDR3 protein: CASSSSGGAVPYNEQFF
J gene: TRBJ2-1
V gene: TRBV13
clone size: -
D gene: TRBD2

CDR3 DNA: TGTGCCAGCAGCGGTCTAGCGGGGGGTCATAAAACCTACGAGCAGTACTTC
CDR3 protein: CASSGLAGGHKTYEQYF
J gene: TRBJ2-7
V gene: TRBV4-2
clone size: -
D gene: TRBD2

CDR3 DNA: TGTGCCAGCAGTCCCCTCGGGACTAGTTACGAGCAGTACTTC
CDR3 protein: CASSPLGTSYEQYF
J gene: TRBJ2-7
V gene: TRBV28
clone size: -
D gene: TRBD2

CDR3 DNA: TGTGCCAGCAGCCTTAGCGGGGGGGAATACAATGAGCAGTTCTTC
CDR3 protein: CASSLSGGEYNEQFF
J gene: TRBJ2-1
V gene: TRBV7-2
clone size: -
D gene: TRBD2

CDR3 DNA: TGTGCCAGCAGTTTATTTTGGGGGCTGAACACCGGGGAGCTGTTTTTT
CDR3 protein: CASSLFWGLNTGELFF
J gene: TRBJ2-2
V gene: TRBV27
clone size: -
D gene: -

CDR3 DNA: TGCGCCAGCAGCAGGATGCCGGGACAGGGGAACACTGAAGCTTTCTTT
CDR3 protein: CASSRMPGQGNTEAFF
J gene: TRBJ1-1
V gene: TRBV5-1
clone size: -
D gene: TRBD1

CDR3 DNA: TGTACTATACAGGGGGTTTCTGAAGCTTTCTTT
CDR3 protein: CTIQGVSEAFF
J gene: TRBJ1-1
V gene: TRBV2
clone size: -
D gene: TRBD1

CDR3 DNA: TGTGCCAGCAGCCAAGACGGTGGTGAAAAACTGTTTTTT
CDR3 protein: CASSQDGGEKLFF
J gene: TRBJ1-4
V gene: TRBV3-1/TRBV3-2
clone size: -
D gene: -

CDR3 DNA: TGTGCCAGCAGCTTAGTGGACAGGGGTCCGGCGCAGTATTTT
CDR3 protein: CASSLVDRGPAQYF
J gene: TRBJ2-3
V gene: TRBV7-9
clone size: -
D gene: TRBD1

CDR3 DNA: TGTGCCAGCAGCGACAGGGGTAAGGACAATGAGCAGTTCTTC
CDR3 protein: CASSDRGKDNEQFF
J gene: TRBJ2-1
V gene: TRBV5-4
clone size: -
D gene: TRBD1

CDR3 DNA: TGTGCCAGCAGCTTGGTCATGCCTTGGGATGGTCTGACAGGGGTATTATACAATGAGCAGTTCTTC
CDR3 protein: CASSLVMPWDGLTGVLYNEQFF
J gene: TRBJ2-1
V gene: TRBV7-7
clone size: once
D gene: TRBD1